This entry lists 19 T cell receptor beta chains sequenced from one sample in a study of T-cell reconstitution after alpha-beta-depleted transplantation in children (dated by TCRdb to 2015 to 2016). Receptors were amplified or captured by PCR. Instrument on record: Illumina HiSeq 2500. TCR library preparation used molecular barcoding, with unique molecular identifiers applied to normalize quantification of the TCRbeta repertoire. TCRdb redid the processing of the public reads, applying fastp at Q25 and MiXCR, and retained in-frame beta chains. Here each entry gathers all rows of one CDR3 protein and keeps the most common genes and DNA. A total of 200,000 to 250,000 distinct CDR3 sequences appear in this sample, 7.5% to 10% of them only once. The ten largest make up 5% to 5.5% of the sample. Sequenced material: PBMCs from the stem cell graft donor, taken from the stem cell graft. The receptors originated from a human donor who donated a stem cell graft to a child with SCID.

This clonotype was recorded many times. This chain uses TRBV27 with TRBJ1-5; tentatively, D is TRBD1 (5 bases). CDR3 length equals 15 residues. V gave up 4 bases and J gave up 3 bases, with 13 bases separating them. Germline V gene lookup returns CDR1 MNHEY and CDR2 SMNVEV (reference sequence). In DNA form, the CDR3 reads TGTGCCAGCAGTTCAGGGCTGCGGATCAATCAGCCCCAGCATTTT. Amino acid sequence: CASSSGLRINQPQHF.

J is TRBJ1-6 and V is TRBV2, with a weak D call TRBD1 (5 bases). The length of the CDR3 is 13 residues. V lost 7 bases, J lost 8 bases, and 12 bases lay in between. Germline V CDR1 and CDR2: SNHLY, FYNNEI. CDR3 sequence: CASIGTGDSPLHF. CDR3 coding DNA: TGTGCCAGCATAGGGACGGGGGATTCACCCCTCCACTTT. The variable domain in full, completed from reference TRBV2 and TRBJ1-6, reads EPEVTQTPSHQVTQMGQEVILRCVPISNHLYFYWYRQILGQKVEFLVSFYNNEISEKSEIFDDQFSVERPDGSNFTLKIRSTKLEDSAMYFCASIGTGDSPLHFGNGTRLTVT.

This clonotype was seen at least ten times. The V gene is TRBV20-1, the J gene TRBJ1-1; D is undetermined. Trimming removed 0 bases at V and 5 bases at J, with 13 bases between. CDR1 is DFQATT and CDR2 is SNEGSKA in the germline V gene (reference sequence). CDR3 length equals 14 residues. The CDR3 coding sequence is TGCAGTGCTAGAGATTTGGCGGGAACGACTGAAGCTTTCTTT. This codes for CSARDLAGTTEAFF.

Many counts were recorded for this clonotype. The chain carries TRBV5-1 and TRBJ1-2, with D perhaps TRBD1 (6 bases). The V and J ends lost 0 bases and 8 bases respectively, with 8 bases between them. CDR1 SGHRS and CDR2 YFSETQ come from the germline V gene. The CDR3 is 12 amino acids. The CDR3 spells CASSLEGDGYTF. Written as DNA, the CDR3 is TGCGCCAGCAGCTTGGAGGGGGACGGCTACACCTTC. Drawing the rest from reference TRBV5-1 and TRBJ1-2, the complete variable domain is KAGVTQTPRYLIKTRGQQVTLSCSPISGHRSVSWYQQTPGQGLQFLFEYFSETQRNKGNFPGRFSGRQFSNSRSEMNVSTLELGDSALYLCASSLEGDGYTFGSGTRLTVV.

In this sample, this clonotype turned up many times. The chain is built from TRBV6-4 and TRBJ2-3; 8 bases match TRBD2. From germline, CDR1 is MRHNA and CDR2 SNTAGT. V was clipped by 10 bases and J by 4 bases; unmatched bases: 7. The CDR3 has 13 amino acids. CDR3 residues: CATSGGEADTQYF. In nucleotides, the CDR3 is TGTGCCACCAGCGGGGGTGAGGCAGATACGCAGTATTTT.

This clonotype was detected many times. This chain connects TRBV20-1 to TRBJ2-1, with TRBD2 matching over 10 bases. Germline CDR1 reads DFQATT; CDR2 reads SNEGSKA (reference sequence). This CDR3 is 15 amino acids long. The V segment lost 6 bases and the J segment 6 bases; nucleotides outside the gene matches: 11. CDR3 in amino acids: CSARTPAGGPNEQFF. CDR3 sequence (DNA): TGCAGTGCCCGAACCCCAGCGGGGGGGCCCAATGAGCAGTTCTTC.

This clonotype was seen many times. The J gene is TRBJ1-2, the V gene TRBV9, with TRBD1 matching 7 bases. The CDR3 loop spans 14 amino acids. CDR1 and CDR2 (germline): SGDLS, YYNGEE. Trimming at V came to 3 bases and at J to 4 bases, leaving 6 bases not matched to a gene. The CDR3 DNA reads TGTGCCAGCAGCGGCCGGGACAGAGGCTATGGCTACACCTTC. It is translated as CASSGRDRGYGYTF.

This clonotype was counted ten times or more. The CDR3 protein is CASSLDTQGYGYTF. CDR3 DNA sequence: TGTGCCAGCAGCTTAGATACCCAGGGGTATGGCTACACCTTC. The V call is TRBV7-2, the J call TRBJ1-2; tentatively, D is TRBD1 (6 bases). Trimming cost V 1 base and J 5 bases, with 11 bases left between them. CDR1 is SGHTA and CDR2 is FQGNSA in the germline V gene. This CDR3 comprises 14 residues.

The sample holds many counts of this clonotype. V and J are TRBV9 and TRBJ2-3; D gene unclear. The germline CDR1 and CDR2 sequences are SGDLS and YYNGEE. Trimming cost V 0 bases and J 8 bases, with 13 bases left between them. CDR3 length: 14 amino acids. Here the CDR3 DNA reads TGTGCCAGCAGCGTAGCCCCCAACGTGGGTACGCAGTATTTT. This sequence encodes CASSVAPNVGTQYF.

The rearrangement links TRBV3-1 to TRBJ2-2; D is perhaps TRBD2 (6 bases). Per germline, CDR1 LGHDT and CDR2 YNNKEL (reference sequence). V lost 11 bases and J lost 4, with 29 bases in between. The CDR3 has 18 residues. CDR3: CACCQQVGDLFATGELFF. CDR3 in DNA: TGTGCCTGCTGCCAACAGGTCGGGGACTTGTTTGCCACCGGGGAGCTGTTTTTT.

The sample holds many counts of this clonotype. V and J are TRBV5-6 and TRBJ2-1; 14 nucleotides line up with TRBD2. Germline V gene lookup returns CDR1 SGHDT and CDR2 YYEEEE. V trimming: 4 bases; J trimming: 0 bases; junction bases outside the gene matches: 6. This CDR3 spans 18 amino acids. The CDR3 region has the DNA TGTGCCAGCAGCCGGGGACTAGCGGGGGTTAGCTCCTACAATGAGCAGTTCTTC. Translation gives CASSRGLAGVSSYNEQFF.

The CDR3 DNA sequence: TGCGCCAGCAAGGGACAGGGGACGAATGAAAAACTGTTTTTT. Translation: CASKGQGTNEKLFF. This chain connects TRBV5-1 to TRBJ1-4; 10 bases map to TRBD1. This CDR3 has 14 amino acids. Germline V gives CDR1 SGHRS, CDR2 YFSETQ. The V and J ends lost 6 bases and 5 bases, in that order; junction bases with no gene match: 4.

This clonotype was counted ten times or more. The chain employs TRBV2 and TRBJ2-3; TRBD2 matches at 9 bases. V dropped 8 bases and J dropped 4; count of bases not matched to a gene: 13. Germline V gene data show CDR1 as SNHLY and CDR2 as FYNNEI. The CDR3 sequence is 16 residues long. In nucleotides, the CDR3 is TGTGCCAGCCTCCAGTGGGCTAGCGGGGAGTCAGATACGCAGTATTTT. This sequence encodes CASLQWASGESDTQYF.

This chain joins TRBV3-1 and TRBJ2-1; D may be TRBD2 (6 bases). CDR3 size: 15 residues. The V end lost 11 bases, the J end lost 8 bases, and 25 bases lay between the germline ends. The germline gives CDR1 LGHDT, CDR2 YNNKEL (reference sequence). The CDR3: CACCNPAGLSDEQFF. DNA for the CDR3: TGTGCCTGCTGCAATCCAGCGGGCCTGTCGGATGAGCAGTTCTTC.

V gene TRBV2 combines with J gene TRBJ2-1; 8 nucleotides align to TRBD1. Germline-derived CDR1 and CDR2 are SNHLY and FYNNEI. This CDR3 comprises 16 residues. Germline trimming cut 5 bases from V and 0 bases from J; bases unmatched to any gene: 6. CDR3 DNA sequence: TGTGCCAGCAGTTCCTACGACAGGGGCTCCTACAATGAGCAGTTCTTC. Amino acids: CASSSYDRGSYNEQFF.

This clonotype was recorded many times. The chain employs TRBV5-1 and TRBJ1-1; D perhaps matches TRBD1 (6 bases). The CDR3 consists of 17 residues. Trimming took off 0 bases at V and 6 bases at J, with 21 bases between the two ends. The germline V gene has CDR1 SGHRS and CDR2 YFSETQ. The CDR3 sequence: CASSLDGGRGYRPEAFF. The CDR3 nucleotides read TGCGCCAGCAGCTTGGATGGGGGCCGAGGGTACAGGCCTGAAGCTTTCTTT.

The chain carries TRBV5-1 and TRBJ1-3; 7 bases agree with TRBD1. The CDR3 has 16 amino acids. From germline, CDR1 is SGHRS and CDR2 YFSETQ. Trimming cost V 2 bases and J 0 bases; bases outside gene matches: 5. CDR3 nucleotide sequence: TGCGCCAGCAGCTTTGGGACAGCTTACTCTGGAAACACCATATATTTT. Translated, it gives CASSFGTAYSGNTIYF.

V gene TRBV28 combines with J gene TRBJ1-1; no definite D call. Trimming stripped 7 bases from V and 8 bases from J, with 8 bases between. The CDR3 consists of 10 residues. Germline V gene sequence: CDR1 MDHEN, CDR2 SYDVKM. CDR3 sequence: CASTGREAFF. CDR3 in DNA: TGTGCCAGCACAGGTAGAGAAGCTTTCTTT.

On this clonotype: A much larger clone lies one base from this, so it may be a read error. The CDR3 region is CASSLDGGLQDTQYF. CDR3 in DNA: TGTGCCAGCAGTTTAGACGGAGGGCTACAAGACACCCAGTACTTC. The chain carries TRBV12-3 or TRBV12-4 and TRBJ2-5; D may be TRBD2 (6 bases). The CDR3 contains 15 residues.